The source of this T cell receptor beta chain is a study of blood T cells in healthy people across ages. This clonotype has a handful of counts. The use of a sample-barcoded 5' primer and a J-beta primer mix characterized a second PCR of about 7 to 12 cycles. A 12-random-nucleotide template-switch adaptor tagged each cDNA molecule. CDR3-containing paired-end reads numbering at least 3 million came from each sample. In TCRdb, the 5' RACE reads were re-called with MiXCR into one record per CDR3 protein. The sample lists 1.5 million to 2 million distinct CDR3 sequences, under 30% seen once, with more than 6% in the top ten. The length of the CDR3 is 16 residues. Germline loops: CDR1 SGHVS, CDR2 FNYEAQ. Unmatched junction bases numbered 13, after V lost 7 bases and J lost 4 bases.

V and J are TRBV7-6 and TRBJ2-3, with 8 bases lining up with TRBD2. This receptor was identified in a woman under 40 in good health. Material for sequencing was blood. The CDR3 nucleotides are TGTGCCAGCAACCAACAGGGTGCGGGAGGATCAGATACGCAGTATTTT. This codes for CASNQQGAGGSDTQYF.